Sequencing of this T cell receptor (beta chain) was carried out in a study of T cell responses to AZD1222 COVID-19 vaccine. Whole-study results and caveats: At baseline, just five to seven AZD1222 recipients tested seropositive. In a largely white British group with more females than males, clonal diversity was possibly underestimated. Vaccination with two AZD1222 doses was followed by a rise in Spike-specific TCR breadth and depth. Researchers report vaccine-associated CD4 TCRs spanning spike, with dominance at 160-218 and 743-854.

The ends were cut back, 1 base at V and 5 bases at J, with 8 bases in the middle. Germline V gives CDR1 SGHTA, CDR2 FQGTGA. The CDR3 runs 13 residues. Details on this clone: Its specificity is unknown.

The data were produced by immunoSEQ multiplex PCR, yet TCRdb's version contains in-frame clones alone and is incomplete. This sample has 86,000 or so clones, with 88% found just once. Material: peripheral blood, obtained 28 days after the second AZD1222 dose. This clonotype originated in an adult who received the AZD1222 COVID-19 vaccine. The rearrangement links TRBV7-3 to TRBJ1-1; weak D call: TRBD1 (6 bases). CDR3 sequence (DNA): TGTGCCAGCAGCTTAAGGAGGGGGACTGAAGCTTTCTTT. Amino acids: CASSLRRGTEAFF.